Given below is one T cell receptor beta chain in context. Its antigen is not identified. The data were taken from a study of shared clonotypes between healthy human individuals. Study results and caveats: Limited genetic and exposure-history diversity came from having few donors. In the sorted subsets, rarefaction showed sequencing was incomplete despite large depth.

At the deep level, the assay was run. Produced via immunoSEQ multiplex PCR; TCRdb's table is partial and in-frame only. The sample has roughly 660,000 clones, 90% seen once. This TCR was sampled from a man in his late teens or twenties in good health. Some clones in this sample may be carry-over from other donors' samples. The specimen sequenced was memory CD8+ T cells from PBMCs. Subset given: CD45RO+ cells pooled with CCR7-negative TemRA cells.

The CDR3 here is CASSLVGRSSYEQYF. CDR3 sequence (DNA): TGTGCCAGCAGCTTAGTTGGCAGGAGCTCCTACGAGCAGTACTTC. This chain connects TRBV11-2 to TRBJ2-5; no firm D call. The J call may be faulty, since TRBJ2-7 better matches the DNA end. CDR1 and CDR2 from the germline V gene are SGHAT and FQNNGV. There are 15 residues in the CDR3.